This T cell receptor (beta chain) is from a study of memory CD4+ T cells and cytomegalovirus serostatus. The sort gate was single viable CD3+CD4+CD8-CD45RO+ cells for memory CD4+ T cells. Germline lookup yields CDR1 SGHAT and CDR2 FQDESV (reference sequence). Trimming shortened V by 1 base and J by 3 bases, and 9 bases separated the two germline ends. CDR3 length: 14 residues. Here immunoSEQ multiplex PCR was the method, and the copy in TCRdb shows in-frame clones only, minus some. This sample has some 52,000 clones, with around four fifths found just once. The chain is built from TRBV11-1 and TRBJ1-1; a possible D gene is TRBD1 (5 bases). The sample comprised memory CD4+ T cells from blood. This clonotype was sampled from an adult in good health and CMV-seropositive. This chain's CDR3 is CASSLDRTYTEAFF. For the CDR3, the DNA is TGTGCCAGCAGCTTAGACAGGACCTACACTGAAGCTTTCTTT.